This T cell receptor beta chain originates from a study of T cells in Graves' hyperthyroidism and ophthalmopathy. The germline V gene encodes CDR1 KGHDR and CDR2 SFDVKD. J was trimmed by 5 bases and V by 4 bases; bases with no gene match: 13. The CDR3 is made up of 16 amino acids. It was uncontrolled infection, other autoimmune disease, pregnancy or lactation that excluded patients. Study findings and constraints: Onset of ophthalmopathy came a median roughly 6.9 months after the model predicted it.

Turning to this clonotype: What it binds is not known.

Amplification targeted TCR beta CDR3 regions from RNA transcripts. First-round RT-PCR with HTBI primers amplified the TCR CDR3 region. TCRdb processed the multiplex PCR reads anew with MiXCR; each CDR3 protein has one entry. There are hundreds of thousands of distinct CDR3 sequences in the sample; roughly 45% occur only once, and about 7.2% lies in the top ten. The sequenced sample was peripheral blood or thyroid tissue (not recorded which). This chain joins TRBV24-1 and TRBJ2-7, with 7 bases that match TRBD2. This receptor was identified in an adult man with Graves' disease, either hyperthyroidism or ophthalmopathy (not recorded which). In DNA, the CDR3 is TGTGCCACCAGTGACCCTGCTAGCGGCGGACCCGACGAGCAGTACTTC. This translates into CATSDPASGGPDEQYF.